The clone carrying this T cell receptor (beta chain) occurred many times. This CDR3 region has 14 residues. The ends were cut back, 5 bases at V and 2 bases at J, with 10 bases in the middle. The V gene's germline CDR1 is LNHDA and CDR2 SQIVND (reference sequence). MiXCR, applied by TCRdb to the 5' RACE reads, yields one record per CDR3 protein. The table records fewer than 40,000 distinct CDR3 sequences, more than 5.5% of them present only once. The data originate from a study of early T cells in non-severe SARS-CoV-2 infection. The sequence was obtained from an adult who was a healthcare worker with PCR-confirmed SARS-CoV-2 infection or an uninfected control (not recorded which). Specimen: whole blood. The chain carries TRBV19 and TRBJ1-5; no clear D. The CDR3 here is CASSQNGGNQPQHF. The DNA of the CDR3 is TGTGCCAGTAGTCAGAACGGGGGCAATCAGCCCCAGCATTTT.